Listed here is a single TCR beta chain. Its antigen remains undetermined. Base qualities are not recorded, but no much larger clone differs from it by a single base. Whole blood was collected in K2EDTA tubes by collaborating institutions according to the institutions' own protocols. For TCRbeta analysis, collaborator samples were shipped as frozen whole blood, as isolated PBMCs, or as DNA extracted from either sample type. TCRbeta CDR3 regions were amplified from genomic DNA by means of the immunoSEQ Assay, a bias-controlled multiplex PCR. The study's processing was this. Nucleated cell counts per sample were estimated from amplification of reference gene primers within the assay. To quantify the absolute abundance of each unique TCRbeta CDR3 rearrangement, sequence reads were collapsed and filtered. Productive Simpson clonality was computed per sample as the square root of Simpson's diversity index over productive rearrangements. The immuneACCESS repertoire file appears here via TCRdb, limited to in-frame rearrangements. These files lack a portion of the clones; in checked studies, under half of the deficit traces to unresolved V genes, and the cause of the others is not known. V and J calls and clone size come straight from that table; D and trimming were deduced from the DNA. This sample is represented by fewer than 250,000 clones; 80% to 90% of them were singletons. Around 5% of the sample is taken by the ten largest.

This sample is part of a study of blood T cell repertoires in COVID-19 (dated by TCRdb to between 2020 and 2021). Regarding the research as a whole: Samples from collaborators originated in the United States, Italy and Spain and spanned both the acute and convalescent phases of COVID-19. The prospective study material was composed of cDNA or gDNA derived from T cells, B-cell-depleted T cells, or PBMCs. The dataset comprised deeply sampled blood TCRbeta repertoires from subjects exposed to, actively infected with, or recovered from COVID-19. A freely available public database, intended as a resource for researchers studying the immune response to SARS-CoV-2, is where the repertoires were released. The samples were drawn from two sources: the first 160 participants of the ongoing ImmuneRACE study, and approximately 1,300 subjects contributed by 6 global collaborators. Sample metadata almost always included a de-identified subject ID, COVID-19 status, age in years and sex. Where available, HLA class I and class II types were taken from metadata supplied by the sample provider and were not determined by assay-based typing.

The paper as a whole reports these results and caveats: How much clinical and demographic metadata was included differed by source and by participant, and the metadata was provided uncurated.

The CDR3 holds 16 amino acids from the cysteine to the phenylalanine. Only CDR3 DNA remains: 48 bases, in frame from the first base. Taken from the germline V gene, the CDR1 and CDR2 loops are MNHEY and SVGEGT. V and J are truncated by 2 bases and 2 bases respectively, leaving an intervening sequence of 12 bases. The clonotype was recovered from an older woman with acute or convalescent COVID-19. The sequencing input was peripheral blood. The rearrangement combines TRBV6-2 or TRBV6-3 with TRBJ1-4, with no reliable assignment of the D segment. At the DNA level, the sequence is TGTGCCAGCAGTTACCCCAGCAGGCCCACTAATGAAAAACTGTTTTTT. This is translated as CASSYPSRPTNEKLFF.